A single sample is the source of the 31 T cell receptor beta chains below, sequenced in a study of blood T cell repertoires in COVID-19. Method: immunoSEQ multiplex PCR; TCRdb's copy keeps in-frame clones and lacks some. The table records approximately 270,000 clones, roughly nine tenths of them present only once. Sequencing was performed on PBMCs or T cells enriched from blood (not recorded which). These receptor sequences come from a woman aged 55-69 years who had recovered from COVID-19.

CDR3 sequence reads: CASTPSPGQGVYWEFF. As DNA, the CDR3 is TGCGCCAGCACACCTTCGCCGGGACAGGGGGTTTATTGGGAGTTCTTC. The chain is built from TRBV5-1 and TRBJ2-1, with 11 bases matching TRBD1. Germline trimming cut 6 bases from V and 14 bases from J; bases unmatched to any gene: 19. Germline V gene data show CDR1 as SGHRS and CDR2 as YFSETQ. CDR3 length: 16 residues.

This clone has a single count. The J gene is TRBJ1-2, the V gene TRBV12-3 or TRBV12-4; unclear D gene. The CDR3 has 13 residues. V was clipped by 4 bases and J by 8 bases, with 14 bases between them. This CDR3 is CASSYTVLWGYTF. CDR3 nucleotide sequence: TGTGCCAGCAGTTATACAGTGTTATGGGGCTACACCTTC.

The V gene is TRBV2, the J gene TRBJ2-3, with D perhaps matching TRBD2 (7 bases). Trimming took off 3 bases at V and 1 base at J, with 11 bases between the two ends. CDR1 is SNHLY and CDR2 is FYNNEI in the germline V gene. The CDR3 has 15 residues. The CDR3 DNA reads TGTGCCAGCAGTGAGGGGGGGCGGGGCACAGATACGCAGTATTTT. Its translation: CASSEGGRGTDTQYF.

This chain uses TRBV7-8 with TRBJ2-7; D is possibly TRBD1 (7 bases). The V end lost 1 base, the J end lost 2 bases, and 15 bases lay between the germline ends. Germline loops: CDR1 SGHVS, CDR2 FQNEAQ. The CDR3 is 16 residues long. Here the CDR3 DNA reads TGTGCCAGCAGCTTAGGGGCGGGACAGCTGACCTACGAGCAGTACTTC. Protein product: CASSLGAGQLTYEQYF.

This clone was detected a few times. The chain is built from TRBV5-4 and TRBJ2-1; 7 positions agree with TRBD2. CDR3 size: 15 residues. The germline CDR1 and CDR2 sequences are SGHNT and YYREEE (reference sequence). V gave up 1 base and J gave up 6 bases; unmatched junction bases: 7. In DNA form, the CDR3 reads TGTGCCAGCAGCTTGAGAGTAGCGGGCCCCAATGAGCAGTTCTTC. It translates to CASSLRVAGPNEQFF.

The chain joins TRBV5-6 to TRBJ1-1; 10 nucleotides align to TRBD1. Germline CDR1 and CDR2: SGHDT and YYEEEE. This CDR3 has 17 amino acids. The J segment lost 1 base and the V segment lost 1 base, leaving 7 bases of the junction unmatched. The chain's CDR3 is CASSLRDRGWWNTEAFF. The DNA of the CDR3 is TGTGCCAGCAGCTTGAGGGACAGGGGTTGGTGGAACACTGAAGCTTTCTTT.

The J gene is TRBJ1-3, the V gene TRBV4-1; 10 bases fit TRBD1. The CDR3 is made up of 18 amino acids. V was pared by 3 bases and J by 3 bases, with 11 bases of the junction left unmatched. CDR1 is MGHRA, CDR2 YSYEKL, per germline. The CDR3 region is CASSQGPPGTGVGNTIYF. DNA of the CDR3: TGCGCCAGCAGCCAGGGACCGCCGGGGACAGGGGTTGGAAACACCATATATTTT.

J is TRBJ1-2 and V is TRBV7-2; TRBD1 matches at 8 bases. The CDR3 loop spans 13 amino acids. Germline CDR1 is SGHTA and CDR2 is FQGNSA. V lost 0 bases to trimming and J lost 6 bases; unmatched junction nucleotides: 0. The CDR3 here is CASSLARGHGYTF. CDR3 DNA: TGTGCCAGCAGCTTAGCCAGGGGGCATGGCTACACCTTC.

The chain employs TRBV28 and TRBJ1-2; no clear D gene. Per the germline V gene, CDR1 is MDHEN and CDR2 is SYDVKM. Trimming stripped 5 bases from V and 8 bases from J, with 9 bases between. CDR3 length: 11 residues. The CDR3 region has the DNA TGTGCCAGCAGTCAATCGGGGGGCTACACCTTC. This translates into CASSQSGGYTF.

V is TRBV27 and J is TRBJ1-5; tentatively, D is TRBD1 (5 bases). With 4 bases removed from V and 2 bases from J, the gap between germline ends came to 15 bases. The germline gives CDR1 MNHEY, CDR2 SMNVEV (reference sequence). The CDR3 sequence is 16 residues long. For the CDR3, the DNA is TGTGCCAGCAGTTCCTTAGGGGCCGGAGGCAATCAGCCCCAGCATTTT. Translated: CASSSLGAGGNQPQHF.

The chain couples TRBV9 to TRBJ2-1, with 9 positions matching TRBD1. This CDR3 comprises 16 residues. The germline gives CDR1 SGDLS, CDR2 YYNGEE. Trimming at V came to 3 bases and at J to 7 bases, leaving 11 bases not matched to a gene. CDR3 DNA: TGTGCCAGCAGCGACACCGGACAGGGGTTTTTAAATGAGCAGTTCTTC. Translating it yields CASSDTGQGFLNEQFF.

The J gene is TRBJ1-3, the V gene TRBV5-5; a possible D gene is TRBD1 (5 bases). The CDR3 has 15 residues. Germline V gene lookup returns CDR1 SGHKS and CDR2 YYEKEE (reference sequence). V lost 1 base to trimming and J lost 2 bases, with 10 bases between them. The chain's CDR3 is CASSLLRGTGNTIYF. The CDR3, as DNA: TGTGCCAGCAGCTTGTTGCGGGGGACTGGAAACACCATATATTTT.

The CDR3 loop is CASSTGQNTGELFF. The CDR3 coding sequence is TGTGCCAGCAGCACGGGACAAAACACCGGGGAGCTGTTTTTT. This chain connects TRBV11-2 to TRBJ2-2; D possibly corresponds to TRBD1 (6 bases). CDR1 is SGHAT and CDR2 is FQNNGV in the germline V gene. The CDR3 consists of 14 residues. Deletions cut 5 bases from V and 2 bases from J, with 9 bases between. Looking up the rest from reference TRBV11-2 and TRBJ2-2 gives the full variable domain: EAGVAQSPRYKIIEKRQSVAFWCNPISGHATLYWYQQILGQGPKLLIQFQNNGVVDDSQLPKDRFSAERLKGVDSTLKIQPAKLEDSAVYLCASSTGQNTGELFFGEGSRLTVL.

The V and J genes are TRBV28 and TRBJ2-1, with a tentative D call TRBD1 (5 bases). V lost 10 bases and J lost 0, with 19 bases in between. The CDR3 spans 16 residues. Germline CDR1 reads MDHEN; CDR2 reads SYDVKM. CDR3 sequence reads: CATSQGVQGSYNEQFF. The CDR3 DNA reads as TGTGCCACCAGCCAGGGCGTCCAGGGCTCCTACAATGAGCAGTTCTTC.

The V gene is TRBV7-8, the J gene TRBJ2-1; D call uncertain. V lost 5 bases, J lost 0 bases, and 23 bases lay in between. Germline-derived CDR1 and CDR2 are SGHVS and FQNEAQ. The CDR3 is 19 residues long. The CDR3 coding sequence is TGTGCCAGCAGCACCCCCCGCGGCGGATGGTACCTCTCCTACAATGAGCAGTTCTTC. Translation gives CASSTPRGGWYLSYNEQFF.

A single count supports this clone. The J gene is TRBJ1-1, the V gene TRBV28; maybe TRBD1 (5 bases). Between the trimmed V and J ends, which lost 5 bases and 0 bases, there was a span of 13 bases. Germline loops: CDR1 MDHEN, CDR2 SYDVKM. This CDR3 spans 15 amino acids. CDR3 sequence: CASSPLTVMNTEAFF. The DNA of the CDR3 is TGTGCCAGCAGTCCCCTGACAGTCATGAACACTGAAGCTTTCTTT.

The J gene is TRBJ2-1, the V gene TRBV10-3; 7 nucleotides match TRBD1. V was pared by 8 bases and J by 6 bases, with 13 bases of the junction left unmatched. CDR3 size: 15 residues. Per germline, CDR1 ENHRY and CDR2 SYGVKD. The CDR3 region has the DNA TGTGCCATCCTCCCTGCGGACAGGTGGATCAATGAGCAGTTCTTC. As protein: CAILPADRWINEQFF.

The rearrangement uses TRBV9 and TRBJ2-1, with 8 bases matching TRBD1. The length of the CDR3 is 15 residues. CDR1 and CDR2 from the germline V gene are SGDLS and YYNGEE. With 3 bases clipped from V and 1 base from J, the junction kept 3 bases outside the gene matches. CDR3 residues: CASSGQGTSYNEQFF. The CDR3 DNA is TGTGCCAGCAGCGGACAGGGGACTTCCTACAATGAGCAGTTCTTC.

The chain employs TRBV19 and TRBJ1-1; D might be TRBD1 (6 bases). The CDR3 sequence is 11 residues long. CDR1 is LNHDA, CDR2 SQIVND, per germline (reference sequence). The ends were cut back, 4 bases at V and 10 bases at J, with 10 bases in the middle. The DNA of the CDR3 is TGTGCCAGTAGTACCCAGGGGCCAGCTTTCTTT. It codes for CASSTQGPAFF.

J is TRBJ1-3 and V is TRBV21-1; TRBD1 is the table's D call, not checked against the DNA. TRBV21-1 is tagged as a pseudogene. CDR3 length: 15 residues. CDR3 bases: TGTGCCAGCAGCAAAGTTGGGGGCCTTGGAAACACCATATATTTT. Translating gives CASSKVGGLGNTIYF.

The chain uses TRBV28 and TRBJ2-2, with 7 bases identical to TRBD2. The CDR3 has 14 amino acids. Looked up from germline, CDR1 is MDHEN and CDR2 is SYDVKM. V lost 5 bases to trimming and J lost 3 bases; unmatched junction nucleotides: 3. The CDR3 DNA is TGTGCCAGCAGTCCGGGACTACACACCGGGGAGCTGTTTTTT. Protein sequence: CASSPGLHTGELFF.

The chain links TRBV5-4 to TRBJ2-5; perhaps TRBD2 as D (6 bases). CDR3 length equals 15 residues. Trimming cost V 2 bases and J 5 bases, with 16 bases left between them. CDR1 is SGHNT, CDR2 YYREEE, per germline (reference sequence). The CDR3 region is CASSFWDSSSETQYF. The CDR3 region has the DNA TGTGCCAGCAGCTTTTGGGACTCCTCTTCCGAGACCCAGTACTTC.

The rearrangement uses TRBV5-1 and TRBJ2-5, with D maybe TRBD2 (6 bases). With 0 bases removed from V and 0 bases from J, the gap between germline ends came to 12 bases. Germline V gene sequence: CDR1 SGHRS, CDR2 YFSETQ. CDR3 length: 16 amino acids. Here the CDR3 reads CASSLAVRGYQETQYF. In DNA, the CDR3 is TGCGCCAGCAGCTTGGCTGTGCGGGGATACCAAGAGACCCAGTACTTC.

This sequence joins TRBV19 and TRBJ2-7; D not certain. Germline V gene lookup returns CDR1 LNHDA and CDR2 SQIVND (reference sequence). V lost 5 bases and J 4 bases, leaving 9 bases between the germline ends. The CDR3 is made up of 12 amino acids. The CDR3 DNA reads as TGTGCCAGTAGTGAGATCCCTTACGAGCAGTACTTC. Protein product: CASSEIPYEQYF.

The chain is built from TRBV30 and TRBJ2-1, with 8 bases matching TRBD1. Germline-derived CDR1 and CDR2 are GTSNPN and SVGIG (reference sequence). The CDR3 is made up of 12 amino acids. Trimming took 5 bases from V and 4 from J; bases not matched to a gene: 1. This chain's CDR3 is CAWGDRYNEQFF. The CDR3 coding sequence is TGTGCCTGGGGGGACAGGTACAATGAGCAGTTCTTC.

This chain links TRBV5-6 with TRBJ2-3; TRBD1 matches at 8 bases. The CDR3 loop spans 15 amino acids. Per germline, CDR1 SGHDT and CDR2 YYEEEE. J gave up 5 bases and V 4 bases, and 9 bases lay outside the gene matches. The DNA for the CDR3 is TGTGCCAGCAGCCCACGAGGACAGGGCGTAGATACGCAGTATTTT. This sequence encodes CASSPRGQGVDTQYF.

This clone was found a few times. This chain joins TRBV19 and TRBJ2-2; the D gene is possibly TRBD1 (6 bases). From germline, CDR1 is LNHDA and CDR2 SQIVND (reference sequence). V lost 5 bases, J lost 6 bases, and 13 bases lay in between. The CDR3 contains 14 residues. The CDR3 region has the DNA TGTGCCAGTAGTTTGGCCAACAGGGCCGGGGAGCTGTTTTTT. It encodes CASSLANRAGELFF. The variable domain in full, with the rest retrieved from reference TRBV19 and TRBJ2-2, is DGGITQSPKYLFRKEGQNVTLSCEQNLNHDAMYWYRQDPGQGLRLIYYSQIVNDFQKGDIAEGYSVSREKKESFPLTVTSAQKNPTAFYLCASSLANRAGELFFGEGSRLTVL.

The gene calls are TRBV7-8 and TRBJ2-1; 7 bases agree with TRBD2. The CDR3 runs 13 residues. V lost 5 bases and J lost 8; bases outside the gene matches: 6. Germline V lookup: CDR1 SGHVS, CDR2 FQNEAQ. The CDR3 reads CASSPLAIYEQFF. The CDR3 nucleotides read TGTGCCAGCAGCCCACTAGCGATCTATGAGCAGTTCTTC.

The DNA of the CDR3 is TGCGCCAGCAGCTTGGGGACAGGCGGGAATGAAAAACTGTTTTTT. Its translation: CASSLGTGGNEKLFF. The rearrangement joins TRBV5-1 to TRBJ1-4, with TRBD1 matching 7 bases. This CDR3 comprises 15 residues. Unmatched junction bases numbered 4, after V lost 0 bases and J lost 5 bases. The germline V gene encodes CDR1 SGHRS and CDR2 YFSETQ.

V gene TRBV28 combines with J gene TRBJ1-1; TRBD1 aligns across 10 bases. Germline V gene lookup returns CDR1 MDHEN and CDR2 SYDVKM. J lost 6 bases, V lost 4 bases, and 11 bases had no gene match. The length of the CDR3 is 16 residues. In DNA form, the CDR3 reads TGTGCCAGCAGTTCATTCGGACAGGGGGATGTAGCTGAAGCTTTCTTT. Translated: CASSSFGQGDVAEAFF.

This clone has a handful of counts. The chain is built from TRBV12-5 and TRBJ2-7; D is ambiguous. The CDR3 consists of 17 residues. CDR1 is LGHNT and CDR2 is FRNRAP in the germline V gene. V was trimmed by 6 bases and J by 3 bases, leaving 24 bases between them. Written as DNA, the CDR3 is TGTGCTAGTGGCCCCGATCCGTCTCAGTCTCTCTTCTACGAGCAGTACTTC. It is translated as CASGPDPSQSLFYEQYF.